This T cell receptor beta chain was recovered during a study of metastatic and nonmetastatic thyroid tumors. Overall study context: It was across blood and tumor or nodule tissue from malignant and benign thyroid patients that repertoires were compared.

This clone has a count of ten or more. The germline gives CDR1 SGHDT, CDR2 YYEEEE. This CDR3 contains 16 residues. With 1 base clipped from V and 2 bases from J, the junction kept 8 bases outside the gene matches. Patients were all untreated before their thyroid surgery. TCRdb re-called the PCR reads through MiXCR. The sample holds under 55,000 clones, 17% seen once. Sequencing was performed on blood. V is TRBV5-6 and J is TRBJ2-7, with TRBD1 matching over 8 bases. The sequence was collected from a female donor with papillary thyroid cancer or a benign thyroid nodule (not recorded which). Some clones in this sample may be carry-over from other donors' samples. CDR3 sequence: CASSLLSGQVPYEQYF. For the CDR3, the DNA is TGTGCCAGCAGCTTGCTGTCGGGACAGGTGCCCTACGAGCAGTACTTC. Combining the CDR3 with reference TRBV5-6 and TRBJ2-7 gives the whole variable domain DAGVTQSPTHLIKTRGQQVTLRCSPKSGHDTVSWYQQALGQGPQFIFQYYEEEERQRGNFPDRFSGHQFPNYSSELNVNALLLGDSALYLCASSLLSGQVPYEQYFGPGTRLTVT.